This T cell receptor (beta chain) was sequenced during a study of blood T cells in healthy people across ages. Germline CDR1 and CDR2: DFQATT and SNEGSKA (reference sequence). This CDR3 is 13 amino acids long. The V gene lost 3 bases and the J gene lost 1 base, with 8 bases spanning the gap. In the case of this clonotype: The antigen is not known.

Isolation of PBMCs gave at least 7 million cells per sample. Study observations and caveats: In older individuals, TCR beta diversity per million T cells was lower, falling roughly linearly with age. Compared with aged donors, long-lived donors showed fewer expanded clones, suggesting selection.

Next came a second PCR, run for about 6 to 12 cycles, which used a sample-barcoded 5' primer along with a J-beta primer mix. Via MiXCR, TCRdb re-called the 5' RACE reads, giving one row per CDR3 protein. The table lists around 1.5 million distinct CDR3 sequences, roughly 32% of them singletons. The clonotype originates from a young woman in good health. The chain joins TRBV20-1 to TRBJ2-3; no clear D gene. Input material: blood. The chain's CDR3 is CSARAQRTDTQYF. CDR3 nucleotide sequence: TGCAGTGCTAGGGCACAGCGCACAGATACGCAGTATTTT.